Sequencing of this T cell receptor (beta chain) was carried out in a study of identical twins. One entry per CDR3 protein results from TCRdb running MiXCR on the 5' RACE reads. The sample consists of fewer than 800,000 distinct CDR3 sequences, around 7.4% of them appearing once. This CDR3 spans 17 amino acids. In germline, CDR1 is LNHDA, CDR2 SQIVND (reference sequence). V was trimmed by 6 bases and J by 0 bases, leaving 18 bases between them. These data also featured in a second study, about yellow fever vaccine responses in identical twins.

Material for sequencing was PBMCs. The rearrangement links TRBV19 to TRBJ2-1, with D possibly being TRBD1 (6 bases). This sequence originates from a woman aged 18-29 years in good health. CDR3 DNA sequence: TGTGCCAGTAGGGCCCCCCAGGGGCTGAGCTCCTACAATGAGCAGTTCTTC. Protein product: CASRAPQGLSSYNEQFF. Supplemented by reference TRBV19 and TRBJ2-1, the full variable domain reads DGGITQSPKYLFRKEGQNVTLSCEQNLNHDAMYWYRQDPGQGLRLIYYSQIVNDFQKGDIAEGYSVSREKKESFPLTVTSAQKNPTAFYLCASRAPQGLSSYNEQFFGPGTRLTVL.